This entry describes one TCR beta chain. This clonotype came up once. Its antigen is not yet known. No much larger clone exists at a distance of one base, and base qualities are not known. A single read is weak support. From its cysteine to its phenylalanine, the CDR3 spans 14 amino acids. Left in the record is the CDR3 DNA by itself, 42 bases read in frame from the first base. The germline V end is reduced by 7 bases and the J end by 0 bases; junction bases left unmatched: 3. Looking up the germline V gene yields CDR1 SNHLY and CDR2 FYNNEI. The source of the sample is a study of CD8 T cells in Susac syndrome (dated by TCRdb to the late 2010s). Regarding the study in general: The study used repertoire sequencing to test whether antigen drove CD8+ T cell activation and differentiation in Susac syndrome. Broad study findings and their caveats: The study acknowledged that relatively few individuals were included in the TCR sequencing and HLA analysis.

RNA was extracted with the RNeasy kit and 0.5 to 1 ug was reverse transcribed using random hexamers. The immunoSEQ multiplex PCR assay, covering 54 Vbeta and 13 Jbeta segments, was used to amplify TCR beta CDR3 regions. PCR amplification bias was corrected using a synthetic template baseline for primer optimization and computational correction. In the authors' own workflow: Reads were assigned to V, D and J genes according to IMGT and analyzed in immunoSEQ Analyzer, with only productive sequences retained. To calculate clonality, Shannon entropy was normalized by log2 of the number of productive unique sequences and then subtracted from one. For each patient and control, public and private clones were evaluated among the 100 most prevalent clones. A clone was defined as Susac-specific if it was absent from the healthy and MS cohorts, from some 1,100 published viral clones and from other ImmuneACCESS disease sequences. TCRdb reprocessing: public reads trimmed at Q25 with fastp, clones called with MiXCR, in-frame beta chains kept. Each entry is one CDR3 protein sequence, shown with its most common DNA and genes. The V and J calls reflect TCRdb's pipeline rather than the authors' work. The sample profile shows hundreds of thousands of distinct CDR3 sequences; approximately 92% of them were found once. Less than 0.075% of the sample is held by the ten biggest clonotypes.

Peripheral blood CD8+ and CD4+ T cells from healthy donors, Susac syndrome patients and multiple sclerosis patients were profiled by high-throughput TCR beta sequencing. The multiple sclerosis controls were treatment-naive patients whose relapsing-remitting disease, either stable or active, fulfilled the revised McDonald criteria. Bulk CD8+ and CD4+ T cells were purified by magnetic negative isolation, while CD8+ TEMRA cells were enriched using FACS. Blood was drawn into EDTA tubes, processed within 24 hours, and PBMCs were isolated by density gradient centrifugation. PBMCs intended for TCR sequencing were cryopreserved in liquid nitrogen and were subsequently thawed in a 37 degrees C water bath. The sorted or isolated CD4+, CD8+ and CD8+ TEMRA cells reached a purity of at least 90%.

The chain couples TRBV2 to TRBJ2-7; 10 of the junction bases match TRBD1. The source material was CD4+ T cells from PBMCs. The sequence derives from a human donor with multiple sclerosis. The nucleotides read TGTGCCAGCAACGGGGACAGGGGCTCCTACGAGCAGTACTTC. It translates as CASNGDRGSYEQYF.